The 32 T cell receptor beta chains below were found in one sample sequenced in a study of cytomegalovirus exposure and HLA in healthy donors (dated by TCRdb to 2015 to 2018). Libraries were constructed by the immunoSEQ multiplex PCR assay. For the multiplex PCR, a mixture combining 60 forward primers for TCR Vbeta segments and 13 reverse primers for TCR Jbeta segments was used. Held by TCRdb, this immuneACCESS table contains in-frame sequences only and omits some clones. Under half of the omission traces to an unresolved V gene where checked; the cause of the rest is unknown. Per the sample table, the count is about 74,000 clones. The ten largest clones capture 6.5% to 8.5% of the sample. The specimen sequenced was PBMCs. These receptors were taken from a female donor in good health and CMV-seropositive.

V and J are TRBV7-2 and TRBJ1-2; 9 bases are a match to TRBD1. Trimming at V came to 3 bases and at J to 6 bases, leaving 5 bases not matched to a gene. The CDR3 is made up of 14 amino acids. Looked up from germline, CDR1 is SGHTA and CDR2 is FQGNSA. As DNA, the CDR3 is TGTGCCAGCAGCTTCAGACAGGGGGGAGATGGCTACACCTTC. This gives the protein CASSFRQGGDGYTF.

The V call is TRBV19, the J call TRBJ1-6, with D unclear. The CDR3 is 14 residues long. Germline CDR1 reads LNHDA; CDR2 reads SQIVND (reference sequence). V lost 3 bases, J lost 9 bases, and 12 bases lay in between. The CDR3 is CASSIRGPGSPLHF. As DNA, the CDR3 is TGTGCCAGTAGTATCCGGGGTCCGGGTTCACCCCTCCACTTT.

The CDR3 loop reads CASSIGDLYKNIQYF. CDR3 nucleotide sequence: TGTGCCAGTAGTATCGGAGACTTGTACAAAAACATTCAGTACTTC. The gene calls are TRBV19 and TRBJ2-4, with D unclear. The ends were cut back, 3 bases at V and 3 bases at J, with 12 bases in the middle. This CDR3 is built from 15 residues. Germline values: CDR1 LNHDA, CDR2 SQIVND (reference sequence).

This rearrangement joins TRBV7-2 to TRBJ1-2; tentative D call: TRBD1 (5 bases). Germline values: CDR1 SGHTA, CDR2 FQGNSA. Trimming shortened V by 4 bases and J by 4 bases, and 19 bases separated the two germline ends. The CDR3 is 16 amino acids. This CDR3 reads CASSSNIARRGYGYTF. CDR3 DNA sequence: TGTGCCAGCAGCTCAAATATTGCAAGGAGGGGCTATGGCTACACCTTC.

The genes are TRBV6-1 and TRBJ2-7; tentatively, D is TRBD1 (6 bases). Trimming removed 8 bases at V and 3 bases at J, with 20 bases between. Germline assignment: CDR1 MNHNS and CDR2 SASEGT. CDR3 size: 15 residues. The CDR3 sequence: CASSLTGKNLYEQYF. The CDR3, as DNA: TGTGCCAGCTCCCTGACAGGTAAAAACCTCTACGAGCAGTACTTC.

The chain carries TRBV9 and TRBJ1-5; D gene ambiguous. The germline V gene has CDR1 SGDLS and CDR2 YYNGEE. The CDR3 consists of 16 residues. Trimming took 1 base from V and 2 from J, leaving 13 bases between them. Here the CDR3 DNA reads TGTGCCAGCAGCGTATTTTGGTGGAGGGGCAATCAGCCCCAGCATTTT. Translating it yields CASSVFWWRGNQPQHF.

This rearrangement joins TRBV7-2 to TRBJ2-5; D not certain. The germline V gene encodes CDR1 SGHTA and CDR2 FQGNSA. V was trimmed by 1 base and J by 5 bases, leaving 8 bases between them. The CDR3 is made up of 13 amino acids. The CDR3 DNA reads as TGTGCCAGCAGCTTAGGAGGTTCCGAGACCCAGTACTTC. Its protein product is CASSLGGSETQYF.

The chain is built from TRBV6-1 and TRBJ2-1; weak D call: TRBD2 (5 bases). The germline V gene has CDR1 MNHNS and CDR2 SASEGT. The CDR3 runs 18 residues. The V gene lost 2 bases and the J gene lost 2 bases, with 19 bases spanning the gap. The chain's CDR3 is CASSEIRAFTGAYNEQFF. CDR3 sequence (DNA): TGTGCCAGCAGTGAAATCCGGGCCTTTACCGGGGCCTACAATGAGCAGTTCTTC.

This chain joins TRBV4-3 and TRBJ2-7; TRBD2 matches at 14 bases. The length of the CDR3 is 19 residues. V dropped 2 bases and J dropped 2; count of bases not matched to a gene: 11. Per the germline V gene, CDR1 is LGHNA and CDR2 is YSLEER. The CDR3 spells CASSQNPGTSGGQTYEQYF. As DNA, the CDR3 is TGCGCCAGCAGCCAAAACCCTGGGACTAGCGGGGGACAGACCTACGAGCAGTACTTC.

The chain uses TRBV6-6 and TRBJ1-6, with 10 bases identical to TRBD1. The V segment lost 6 bases and the J segment 11 bases; nucleotides outside the gene matches: 10. The CDR3 is 15 residues long. CDR1 and CDR2 (germline): MNHNY, SVGAGI (reference sequence). The CDR3 DNA follows: TGTGCCAGCAGGTCCCGGGACAGGGGTCCGGCACCCCTCCACTTT. This sequence encodes CASRSRDRGPAPLHF.

The chain carries TRBV11-3 and TRBJ1-1; D gene uncertain. Trimming removed 5 bases at V and 3 bases at J, with 10 bases between. CDR3 length equals 13 residues. Germline V gives CDR1 SGHNT, CDR2 YENEEA. Here the CDR3 DNA reads TGTGCCAGCAGCCTCCGCGAAGACACTGAAGCTTTCTTT. Residues: CASSLREDTEAFF.

The chain has TRBV4-1 and TRBJ1-4; D not certain. The CDR3 runs to 16 residues. Germline V gene data show CDR1 as MGHRA and CDR2 as YSYEKL. The ends were cut back, 4 bases at V and 0 bases at J, with 12 bases in the middle. CDR3 protein: CASSPPPGATNEKLFF. Written as DNA, the CDR3 is TGCGCCAGCAGCCCACCCCCCGGGGCAACTAATGAAAAACTGTTTTTT.

The CDR3 region is CASATQVQGPTGANVLTF. CDR3 nucleotide sequence: TGTGCCAGCGCGACACAGGTGCAGGGTCCGACTGGGGCCAACGTCCTGACTTTC. The chain combines TRBV18 with TRBJ2-6; perhaps TRBD1 as D (5 bases). The V gene's germline CDR1 is KGHSH and CDR2 LQKENI. The V end lost 8 bases, the J end lost 2 bases, and 22 bases lay between the germline ends. The CDR3 length is 18 residues.

The chain has TRBV7-9 and TRBJ2-1; a weak D match, TRBD2 (5 bases). V lost 6 bases and J lost 5, with 11 bases in between. This CDR3 is built from 13 residues. The germline V gene has CDR1 SEHNR and CDR2 FQNEAQ (reference sequence). CDR3 amino acids: CASRVRGNNEQFF. CDR3 bases: TGTGCCAGCAGGGTCAGAGGGAACAATGAGCAGTTCTTC.

This chain uses TRBV15 with TRBJ2-7; D possibly corresponds to TRBD2 (6 bases). Germline loops: CDR1 LNHNV, CDR2 YYDKDF (reference sequence). The length of the CDR3 is 15 residues. V was clipped by 4 bases and J by 5 bases, with 18 bases between them. CDR3 loop: CATSKSNAREDEQYF. CDR3 coding DNA: TGTGCCACCAGCAAATCCAACGCGAGGGAGGACGAGCAGTACTTC.

V usage is TRBV19 and J usage is TRBJ1-2; the match to TRBD1 covers 7 bases. This CDR3 is built from 15 residues. V lost 7 bases, J lost 0 bases, and 8 bases stayed unmatched. Germline loops: CDR1 LNHDA, CDR2 SQIVND (reference sequence). CDR3 amino acids: CASTHMDRSNYGYTF. CDR3 DNA sequence: TGTGCCAGTACCCATATGGACAGGTCTAACTATGGCTACACCTTC.

The chain couples TRBV18 to TRBJ1-2, with 10 positions matching TRBD1. Unmatched junction bases numbered 8, after V lost 0 bases and J lost 7 bases. CDR1 is KGHSH and CDR2 is LQKENI in the germline V gene. The CDR3 is 16 residues long. The CDR3 reads CASSPPSPGQGFGYTF. CDR3 DNA: TGTGCCAGCTCACCACCGTCTCCGGGACAGGGGTTTGGCTACACCTTC.

J is TRBJ2-6 and V is TRBV30, with a possible D match to TRBD1 (6 bases). CDR3 length: 15 residues. Trimming shortened V by 4 bases and J by 1 base, and 11 bases separated the two germline ends. CDR1 and CDR2 (germline): GTSNPN, SVGIG (reference sequence). CDR3 coding DNA: TGTGCCTGGACAAACCAGGGGTCTGGGGCCAACGTCCTGACTTTC. Its translation is CAWTNQGSGANVLTF.

This chain links TRBV7-2 with TRBJ2-3; 9 bases are shared with TRBD2. Looked up from germline, CDR1 is SGHTA and CDR2 is FQGNSA. CDR3 length equals 14 residues. V trimming: 4 bases; J trimming: 2 bases; junction bases outside the gene matches: 1. Written as DNA, the CDR3 is TGTGCCAGCAGCTGGGGACTAGCCACAGATACGCAGTATTTT. Residues: CASSWGLATDTQYF.

J is TRBJ2-7 and V is TRBV29-1; no clear D. CDR1 and CDR2 (germline): SQVTM, ANQGSEA. The CDR3 is made up of 11 amino acids. V lost 4 bases and J lost 0, with 4 bases in between. Written as DNA, the CDR3 is TGCAGCGTTGGCAGCTCCTACGAGCAGTACTTC. Protein product: CSVGSSYEQYF.

The V call is TRBV5-1, the J call TRBJ1-1, with 9 bases lining up with TRBD1. Germline CDR1 is SGHRS and CDR2 is YFSETQ. CDR3 length: 14 residues. V was clipped by 4 bases and J by 3 bases; unmatched bases: 4. For the CDR3, the DNA is TGCGCCAGCAGCACTACAGGGGGCTACACTGAAGCTTTCTTT. Translation: CASSTTGGYTEAFF.

The rearrangement joins TRBV27 to TRBJ2-1; 8 nucleotides line up with TRBD1. The length of the CDR3 is 15 residues. Germline CDR1 MNHEY, CDR2 SMNVEV (reference sequence). J was trimmed by 9 bases and V by 0 bases; bases with no gene match: 7. This CDR3 is CASSLSGTGGGEQFF. The CDR3 DNA reads as TGTGCCAGCAGTTTATCCGGGACAGGAGGAGGTGAGCAGTTCTTC.

The chain carries TRBV6-1 and TRBJ1-3; D is unresolved. The germline gives CDR1 MNHNS, CDR2 SASEGT. The germline V and J ends were trimmed by 6 bases and 0 bases, with 6 bases remaining between them. There are 13 residues in the CDR3. The CDR3 region has the DNA TGTGCCAGCAGCCCCTCCTCTGGAAACACCATATATTTT. The encoded protein is CASSPSSGNTIYF.

The gene calls are TRBV28 and TRBJ1-2; D gene ambiguous. Germline-derived CDR1 and CDR2 are MDHEN and SYDVKM. Trimming left V 8 bases short and J 6 bases short, with 16 bases between. The CDR3 loop spans 13 amino acids. CDR3 residues: CASALRGSHGYTF. The CDR3 DNA follows: TGTGCCAGCGCCCTACGAGGTAGCCATGGCTACACCTTC.

This chain uses TRBV30 with TRBJ2-7; possibly TRBD2 for D (5 bases). Trimming stripped 2 bases from V and 13 bases from J, with 18 bases between. The germline gives CDR1 GTSNPN, CDR2 SVGIG (reference sequence). The CDR3 is 12 residues long. CDR3 protein: CAWSRHGERAYF. CDR3 coding DNA: TGTGCCTGGAGTCGCCACGGGGAGAGGGCCTACTTC.

The chain joins TRBV30 to TRBJ2-7; TRBD1 matches 9 bases. The CDR3 sequence is 13 residues long. Germline trimming cut 3 bases from V and 4 bases from J; bases unmatched to any gene: 4. Per germline, CDR1 GTSNPN and CDR2 SVGIG (reference sequence). The CDR3 reads CAWRTGGGYEQYF. The CDR3 bases are TGTGCCTGGAGGACAGGGGGAGGGTACGAGCAGTACTTC. Based on the CDR3 plus reference TRBV30 and TRBJ2-7, the full variable domain is SQTIHQWPATLVQPVGSPLSLECTVEGTSNPNLYWYRQAAGRGLQLLFYSVGIGQISSEVPQNLSASRPQDRQFILSSKKLLLSDSGFYLCAWRTGGGYEQYFGPGTRLTVT.

The chain couples TRBV7-2 to TRBJ1-6, with D possibly being TRBD1 (5 bases). Trimming left V 3 bases short and J 6 bases short, with 9 bases between. The germline V gene encodes CDR1 SGHTA and CDR2 FQGNSA. This CDR3 has 14 amino acids. The DNA of the CDR3 is TGTGCCAGCAGCTTGCAGGGCAGTAATTCACCCCTCCACTTT. It yields the protein CASSLQGSNSPLHF.

The rearrangement uses TRBV28 and TRBJ2-7, with 7 nucleotides matching TRBD1. This CDR3 spans 14 amino acids. Losses at the gene ends were 5 bases for V and 0 bases for J; bases not matched to a gene: 4. Germline V CDR1 and CDR2: MDHEN, SYDVKM. DNA for the CDR3: TGTGCCAGCAGTCTCGGGACAGCCTCCTACGAGCAGTACTTC. This sequence encodes CASSLGTASYEQYF.

The chain uses TRBV7-9 and TRBJ1-4, with 11 nucleotides matching TRBD1. Germline V gene lookup returns CDR1 SEHNR and CDR2 FQNEAQ (reference sequence). This CDR3 comprises 18 residues. V gave up 1 base and J gave up 2 bases; unmatched junction bases: 6. This chain's CDR3 is CASSLGTGGLRTNEKLFF. The CDR3 DNA sequence: TGTGCCAGCAGCTTAGGGACAGGGGGCCTGCGGACTAATGAAAAACTGTTTTTT.

The chain has TRBV27 and TRBJ2-3; D is uncertain. The CDR3 length is 11 residues. V was trimmed by 4 bases and J by 3 bases, leaving 2 bases between them. The germline V gene encodes CDR1 MNHEY and CDR2 SMNVEV (reference sequence). The DNA for the CDR3 is TGTGCCAGCAGTTCGACAGATACGCAGTATTTT. Translation: CASSSTDTQYF.

The V gene is TRBV19, the J gene TRBJ1-1; 8 positions agree with TRBD1. V shed 6 bases, J shed 0 bases, and the junction held 9 bases outside the gene matches. Per the germline V gene, CDR1 is LNHDA and CDR2 is SQIVND (reference sequence). The CDR3 loop spans 16 amino acids. In DNA form, the CDR3 reads TGTGCCAGTAGCTTTGGACAGGGAGGTATGAACACTGAAGCTTTCTTT. It is translated as CASSFGQGGMNTEAFF.

V and J are TRBV4-3 and TRBJ2-7; no clear D gene. Deletions cut 0 bases from V and 0 bases from J, with 15 bases between. The CDR3 is made up of 17 amino acids. CDR1 LGHNA and CDR2 YSLEER come from the germline V gene. In DNA, the CDR3 is TGCGCCAGCAGCCAAGATAATCTTTGGGCGTACTCCTACGAGCAGTACTTC. Translating gives CASSQDNLWAYSYEQYF.